This T cell receptor (beta chain) came from a study of cytomegalovirus exposure and HLA in healthy donors. Study conclusions and caveats: TCR association rates varied by HLA locus in a later analysis, with DRB1 highest and HLA-C lowest. An analysis that came later showed most CMV-associated TCR beta chains appearing HLA-restricted.

Primers for the PCR totalled 60 Vbeta and 13 Jbeta. Sequencing used immunoSEQ multiplex PCR; TCRdb keeps in-frame clones, though not all of them. The table records roughly 190,000 clones, approximately 78% of them present only once. The CDR3 runs 15 residues. Germline V gene data show CDR1 as SEHNR and CDR2 as FQNEAQ (reference sequence). V was clipped by 5 bases and J by 0 bases; unmatched bases: 6. With regard to this clone: Its antigen remains unknown.

This receptor was obtained from a woman aged 18-29 years in good health and CMV-seronegative. V usage is TRBV7-9 and J usage is TRBJ2-7, with 8 bases lining up with TRBD2. What was sequenced was PBMCs. For the CDR3, the DNA is TGTGCCAGCAGCGCTAGCGGGTCCAGCTCCTACGAGCAGTACTTC. It codes for CASSASGSSSYEQYF. Full variable domain (outside the CDR3, taken from reference TRBV7-9 and TRBJ2-7): DTGVSQNPRHKITKRGQNVTFRCDPISEHNRLYWYRQTLGQGPEFLTYFQNEAQLEKSRLLSDRFSAERPKGSFSTLEIQRTEQGDSAMYLCASSASGSSSYEQYFGPGTRLTVT.